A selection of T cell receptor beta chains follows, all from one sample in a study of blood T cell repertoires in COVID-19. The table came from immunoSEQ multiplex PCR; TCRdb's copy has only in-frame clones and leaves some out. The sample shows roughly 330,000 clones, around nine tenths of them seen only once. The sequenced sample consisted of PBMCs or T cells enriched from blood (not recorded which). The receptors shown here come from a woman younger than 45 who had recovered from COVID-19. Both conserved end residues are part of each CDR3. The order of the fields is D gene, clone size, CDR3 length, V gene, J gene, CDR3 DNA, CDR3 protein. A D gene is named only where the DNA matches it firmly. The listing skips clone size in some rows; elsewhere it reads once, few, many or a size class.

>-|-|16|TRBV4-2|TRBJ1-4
TGTGCCAGCAGCCAAGAGCCCCCAGCAACTAATGAAAAACTGTTTTTT
CASSQEPPATNEKLFF
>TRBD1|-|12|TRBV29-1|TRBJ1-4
TGCAGCGTTGTGGCAGGGGGTGGGGAACTGTTTTTT
CSVVAGGGELFF
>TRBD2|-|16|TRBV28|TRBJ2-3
TGTGCCAGCAGTTTATGGTGGAGGGAGGGGTCAGATACGCAGTATTTT
CASSLWWREGSDTQYF
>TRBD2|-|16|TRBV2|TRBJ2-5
TGTGCCAGCAGTGGGCTAGCGGGGGGGAAACAAGAGACCCAGTACTTC
CASSGLAGGKQETQYF
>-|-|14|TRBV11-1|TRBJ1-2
TGTGCCAGCAGCTTTAGGACCGGGAGCGGAGGCTACACCTTC
CASSFRTGSGGYTF
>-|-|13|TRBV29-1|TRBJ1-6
TGCAGCGTCCGACAGGAGATTAATTCACCCCTCCACTTT
CSVRQEINSPLHF
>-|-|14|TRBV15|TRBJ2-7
TGTGCCACCAGCAGAGATGCCCGAGGCGACGAGCAGTACTTC
CATSRDARGDEQYF
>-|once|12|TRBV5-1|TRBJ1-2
TGCGCCAGCAGCCCAGACATCTATGGCTACACCTTC
CASSPDIYGYTF
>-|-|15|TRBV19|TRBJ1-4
TGTGCCAGTAGTGCTTGGGGGGCAACTAATGAAAAACTGTTTTTT
CASSAWGATNEKLFF
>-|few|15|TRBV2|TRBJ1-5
TGTGCCAGCAGTCGCAGGGATATGCGCGAACAGCCCCAGCATTTT
CASSRRDMREQPQHF
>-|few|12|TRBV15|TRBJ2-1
TGTGCCACCAGCAGAGATCGACACTTCCAGTTCTTC
CATSRDRHFQFF
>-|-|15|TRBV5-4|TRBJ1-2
TGTGCCAGCAGCTTGGGGCGTACGGAGGACTATGGCTACACCTTC
CASSLGRTEDYGYTF
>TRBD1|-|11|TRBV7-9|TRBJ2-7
TGTGCCAGCAGCTTGACAGGGGGCAAGTACTTC
CASSLTGGKYF
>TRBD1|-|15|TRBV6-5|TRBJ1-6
TGTGCCAGCAGCGCCGGGACAGCTAGCAGGGGGCCCCTCCACTTT
CASSAGTASRGPLHF
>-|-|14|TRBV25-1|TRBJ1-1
TGTGCCAGCACTACAGGGTTGGTGAACACTGAAGCTTTCTTT
CASTTGLVNTEAFF
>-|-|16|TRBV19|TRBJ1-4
TGTGCCAGTAGTATTCTGGCTTTACGAAACCGTGGAAAACTGTTTTTT
CASSILALRNRGKLFF
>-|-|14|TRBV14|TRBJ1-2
TGTGCCAGCAGCCAATTACGACAGTTTTATGGCTACACCTTC
CASSQLRQFYGYTF
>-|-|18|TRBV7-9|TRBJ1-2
TGTGCCAGCAGCCAAAACCTGGGAGGGGCTAGCTCCGGGGATGGCTACACCTTC
CASSQNLGGASSGDGYTF
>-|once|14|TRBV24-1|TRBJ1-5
TGTGCCACCAGTGGCGGGGCGAGCAATCAGCCCCAGCATTTT
CATSGGASNQPQHF
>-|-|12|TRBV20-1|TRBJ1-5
TGCAGTGCTAGTTCGGGTGATCAGCCCCAGCATTTT
CSASSGDQPQHF
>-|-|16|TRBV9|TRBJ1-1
TGTGCCAGCAGCATTCACCCCGGGACAATGAACACTGAAGCTTTCTTT
CASSIHPGTMNTEAFF
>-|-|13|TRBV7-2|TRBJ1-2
TGTGCCAGCAGGAGGACAGCTAACTATGGCTACACCTTC
CASRRTANYGYTF
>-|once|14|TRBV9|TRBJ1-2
TGTGCCAGCAGCCGCGGACAGCTAAACTATGGCTACACCTTC
CASSRGQLNYGYTF
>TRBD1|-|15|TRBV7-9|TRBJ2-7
TGTGCCAGCAGCTTCGGACAGGCCGGAGTGGCCGAGCAGTACTTC
CASSFGQAGVAEQYF
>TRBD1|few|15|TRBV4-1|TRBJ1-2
TGCGCCAGCAGCCAAGCGGGGACAGGGGCCTATGGCTACACCTTC
CASSQAGTGAYGYTF
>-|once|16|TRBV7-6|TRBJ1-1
TGTGCCAGCAGCTTAGGGGCGGGGGCGAGGAACACTGAAGCTTTCTTT
CASSLGAGARNTEAFF
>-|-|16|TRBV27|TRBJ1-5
TGTGCCAGCAGTTTATCGAGGACAGATAGCAATCAGCCCCAGCATTTT
CASSLSRTDSNQPQHF
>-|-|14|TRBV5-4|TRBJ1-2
TGTGCCAGCAGCCGAAACGGACTTTTCTATGGCTACACCTTC
CASSRNGLFYGYTF
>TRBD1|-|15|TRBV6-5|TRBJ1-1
TGTGCCAGCAGTTACTCGGGACAGGGGGGCACTGAAGCTTTCTTT
CASSYSGQGGTEAFF
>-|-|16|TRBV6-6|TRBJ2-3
TGTGCCAGCAGCTCCCCTACCCGGTCCTACACAGATACGCAGTATTTT
CASSSPTRSYTDTQYF
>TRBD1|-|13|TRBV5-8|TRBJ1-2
TGTGCCAGCAGACAGACAGGGGGTAATGGCTACACCTTC
CASRQTGGNGYTF
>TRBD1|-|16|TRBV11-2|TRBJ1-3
TGTGCCAGCAGTGTTCCGGGACAGCCGATTGGCAACACCATATATTTT
CASSVPGQPIGNTIYF
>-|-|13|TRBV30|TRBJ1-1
TGTGCCTGGAAGATTGCGAGGGCCACTGAAGCTTTCTTT
CAWKIARATEAFF
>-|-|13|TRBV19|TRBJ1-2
TGTGCCAGTAGTATAGGCGGATCCTATGGCTACACCTTC
CASSIGGSYGYTF
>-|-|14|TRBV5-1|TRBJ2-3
TGCGCCAGCAGCTTGGACGGCGGGAAAGATACGCAGTATTTT
CASSLDGGKDTQYF
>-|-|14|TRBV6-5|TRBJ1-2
TGTGCCAGCAGGGCATTTGGGGCCAGCTATGGCTACACCTTC
CASRAFGASYGYTF
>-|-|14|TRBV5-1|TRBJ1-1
TGCGCCAGCAGCTTGAGTTTGGGGAGCACTGAAGCTTTCTTT
CASSLSLGSTEAFF
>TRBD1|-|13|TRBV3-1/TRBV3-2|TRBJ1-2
TGTGCCAGCAGCCGGGACAGACCCTATGGCTACACCTTC
CASSRDRPYGYTF
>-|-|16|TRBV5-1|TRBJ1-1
TGCGCCAGCAGCACCACTAAGGACAGAATGAACACTGAAGCTTTCTTT
CASSTTKDRMNTEAFF
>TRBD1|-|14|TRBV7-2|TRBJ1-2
TGTGCCAGCAGACCACAGGGGAGTAACTATGGCTACACCTTC
CASRPQGSNYGYTF
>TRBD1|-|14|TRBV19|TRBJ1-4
TGTGCCAGTAGTGGACAGGGGGCGTGGGAAAAACTGTTTTTT
CASSGQGAWEKLFF
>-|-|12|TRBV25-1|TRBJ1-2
TGTGCCAGCAGGGGCGTAGGGCGGGAGTTCGCCTTC
CASRGVGREFAF
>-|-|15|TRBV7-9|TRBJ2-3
TGTGCCAGCAGCTTAGCGGTCGGGGGCACAGATACGCAGTATTTT
CASSLAVGGTDTQYF
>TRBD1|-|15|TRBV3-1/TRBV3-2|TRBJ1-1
TGTGCCAGCAGCCAAGCGGGACAGATGAACACTGAAGCTTTCTTT
CASSQAGQMNTEAFF
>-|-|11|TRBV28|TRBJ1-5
TGTGCCAGCAGCCGCGAGTTGCCCCAGCATTTT
CASSRELPQHF
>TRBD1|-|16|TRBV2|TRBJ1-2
TGTGCCAGCAGTGAGGTACAGGGGGCACCCTTCGGTGGCTACACCTTC
CASSEVQGAPFGGYTF
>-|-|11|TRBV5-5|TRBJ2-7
TGTGCCAGCAGCTTGGGTCGCGAGCAGTACTTC
CASSLGREQYF
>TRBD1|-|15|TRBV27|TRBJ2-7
TGTGCCAGCAGTCTCTACTGGACAGGACAGTACGAGCAGTACTTC
CASSLYWTGQYEQYF
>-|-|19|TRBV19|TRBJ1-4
TGTGCCAGTAACCCCCGGGGAAGGAGAGGAACCCCAACTAATGAAAAACTGTTTTTT
CASNPRGRRGTPTNEKLFF
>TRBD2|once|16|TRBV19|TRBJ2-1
TGTGCCAGTAGTACCCTCCGACTAGCGGGGGTCGATGAGCAGTTCTTC
CASSTLRLAGVDEQFF